The rows below give T cell receptor beta chains drawn from one sample of a study of cytomegalovirus exposure and HLA in healthy donors. Produced via immunoSEQ multiplex PCR; TCRdb's table is partial and in-frame only. The sample lists about 180,000 clones; 70% to 80% were seen once. The sequenced material came from PBMCs. The receptors come from a man aged 18 to 30 in good health and CMV-seronegative. Each CDR3 is given with its conserved first and last residue. The D gene is left open where the match is weak. Expanded clones are given a class, and other clones once, few, many or no size at all.

j_gene,len,abundance,v_gene,d_gene,CDR3aa
TRBJ2-7,12,-,TRBV2,-,CASSEALRRRYF
TRBJ2-5,14,-,TRBV7-9,TRBD2,CASSLGGGQETQYF
TRBJ2-2,15,-,TRBV6-5,TRBD1,CASSYNRGFSGELFF
TRBJ1-2,14,-,TRBV6-5,TRBD1,CASSRQGGRYGYTF
TRBJ1-5,15,-,TRBV5-1,TRBD1,CASSLAPTGGQPQHF
TRBJ2-3,16,-,TRBV27,-,CASSSRGAPKADTQYF
TRBJ1-2,13,-,TRBV7-3,TRBD1,CASSPMDRSSYTF
TRBJ2-1,15,-,TRBV4-2,TRBD2,CASSQVTAGANEQFF
TRBJ2-7,12,-,TRBV14,-,CASSRQGYEQYF
TRBJ1-5,14,-,TRBV6-1,-,CASSEKGSNQPQHF
TRBJ2-1,17,once,TRBV19,TRBD2,CASSIATLAGGPNEQFF
TRBJ2-2,14,once,TRBV6-5,TRBD1,CASRWTGDTGELFF
TRBJ2-3,16,-,TRBV7-8,-,CASSLVVGISTDTQYF
TRBJ2-1,15,few,TRBV10-1,TRBD2,CASIPTSGRDNEQFF
TRBJ2-1,15,-,TRBV7-2,-,CASSPDWSSYNEQFF
TRBJ2-7,14,-,TRBV19,-,CASSIGQGSYEQYF
TRBJ2-7,16,once,TRBV7-2,TRBD1,CASSLAAWDRGYEQYF
TRBJ1-1,13,-,TRBV7-9,-,CASSPPAVREAFF
TRBJ2-2,14,-,TRBV6-5,TRBD2,CASRLREGAGELFF
TRBJ2-1,12,-,TRBV30,-,CAWNKLASEQFF
TRBJ2-1,14,-,TRBV19,-,CASSTQIAQDEQFF